This T cell receptor beta chain was found in a study of identical twins. As to this clonotype: What it recognizes is unknown.

The study's findings and limits: The models gave estimates that fell short of the out-of-frame TCR alpha sharing seen in monozygotic twins. Fewer insertions marked abundant cord blood beta clonotypes; young adult naive trended weakly, memory not at all.

Germline-derived CDR1 and CDR2 are DFQATT and SNEGSKA (reference sequence). With V trimmed by 3 bases and J by 0 bases, 4 bases remained unmatched. The CDR3 has 15 amino acids. MiXCR, run by TCRdb on the 5' RACE reads, gives a single entry per CDR3 protein. The repertoire consists of around 470,000 distinct CDR3 sequences, with 13% to 15% occurring once and the leading ten covering around 0.57%. These data also featured in a second study, about yellow fever vaccine responses in identical twins.

This chain links TRBV20-1 with TRBJ2-7; 11 bases are a match to TRBD2. Sequencing was done on a sample of CD4+ T cells sorted from blood. The sequence derives from a young woman in good health. The DNA for the CDR3 is TGCAGTGCTAGCTACACTAGCGGGAGCTCCTACGAGCAGTACTTC. It is translated as CSASYTSGSSYEQYF.